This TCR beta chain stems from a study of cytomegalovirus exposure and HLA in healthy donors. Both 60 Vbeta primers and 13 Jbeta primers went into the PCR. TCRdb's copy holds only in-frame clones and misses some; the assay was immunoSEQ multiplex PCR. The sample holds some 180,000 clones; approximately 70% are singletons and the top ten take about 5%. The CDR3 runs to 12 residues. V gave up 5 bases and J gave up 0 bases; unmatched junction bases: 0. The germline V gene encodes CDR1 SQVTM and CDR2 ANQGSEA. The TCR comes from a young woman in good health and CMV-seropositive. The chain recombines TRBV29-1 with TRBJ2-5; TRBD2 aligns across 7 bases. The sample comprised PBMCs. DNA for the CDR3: TGCAGCGTTCGGGGGGACCAAGAGACCCAGTACTTC. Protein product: CSVRGDQETQYF.